This record covers a single T cell receptor beta chain. Its target is not known. This sample is part of a study of monozygotic twins with inflammatory bowel disease. Study-wide findings and caveats: It was observed that concordant and discordant twins did not differ in repertoire similarity, possibly given limited power. Compared with healthy twins, IBD patients shared fewer clonotypes with others, especially with disease activity. It was in IBD patients that TCRbeta diversity (inverse Simpson) was lower than in healthy co-twins.

The germline gives CDR1 DFQATT, CDR2 SNEGSKA (reference sequence). This CDR3 has 15 amino acids. After re-calling the 5' RACE reads, TCRdb lists one entry per CDR3 protein, DNA absent. Here the sample table reports about 210,000 distinct CDR3 sequences. Sequenced: blood. V is TRBV20-1 and J is TRBJ2-1; TCRdb outputs TRBD1, but without DNA this stays unchecked. The clonotype comes from a human donor with ulcerative colitis or Crohn's disease, or a healthy co-twin of an affected twin (not recorded which). This CDR3 reads CSANLGTGGLDEQFF.